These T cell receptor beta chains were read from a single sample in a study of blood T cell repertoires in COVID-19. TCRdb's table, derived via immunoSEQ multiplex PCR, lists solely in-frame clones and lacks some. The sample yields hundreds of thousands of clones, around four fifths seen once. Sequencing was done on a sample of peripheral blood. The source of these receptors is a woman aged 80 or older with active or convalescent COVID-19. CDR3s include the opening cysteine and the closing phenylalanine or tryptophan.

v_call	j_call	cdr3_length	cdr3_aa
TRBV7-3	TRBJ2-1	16	CASSQEPGQGYNEQFF
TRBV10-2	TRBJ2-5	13	CASAEQGGVTQYF
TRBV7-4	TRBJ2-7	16	CASSLWGPYPTSEQYF
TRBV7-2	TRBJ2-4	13	CASRLQGVHIQYF
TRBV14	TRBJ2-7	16	CASSQDSGTGPYEQYF
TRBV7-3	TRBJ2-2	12	CASSPNTGELFF
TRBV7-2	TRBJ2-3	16	CASSLVTGGLTDTQYF
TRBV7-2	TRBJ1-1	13	CASRSGLNTEAFF
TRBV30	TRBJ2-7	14	CAWNPSGRYYEQYF
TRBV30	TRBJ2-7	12	CAWSVTVPEQYF
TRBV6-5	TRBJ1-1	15	CASNTIKTGNTEAFF
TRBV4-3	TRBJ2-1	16	CASSPASAFSYNEQFF
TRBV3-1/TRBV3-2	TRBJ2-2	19	CASSLRTSGGRLNTGELFF
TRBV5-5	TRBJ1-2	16	CASSSLPGQGGRGYTF
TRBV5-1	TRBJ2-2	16	CASSGGQLINTGELFF
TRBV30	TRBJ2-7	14	CACGGRGASYEQYF
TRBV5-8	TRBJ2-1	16	CASRLPGGRDYNEQFF
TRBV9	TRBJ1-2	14	CASSVNAVNYGYTF
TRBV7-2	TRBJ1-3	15	CASSLSTGSGNTIYF
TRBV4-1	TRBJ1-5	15	CASSHPQGAGQPQHF
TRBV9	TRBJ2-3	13	CASASGSTDTQYF
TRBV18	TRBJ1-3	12	CASSPQGNTIYF
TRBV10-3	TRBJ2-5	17	CASHQNPGLAGVETQYF
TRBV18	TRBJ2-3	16	CASSPGQSPSTDTQYF
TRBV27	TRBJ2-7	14	CASRLTGVRYEQYF
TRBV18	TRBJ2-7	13	CASSPGISYEQYF
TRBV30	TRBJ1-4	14	CAWTYGRTNEKLFF
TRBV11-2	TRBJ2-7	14	CASSRNDRVYRQYF
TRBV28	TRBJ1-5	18	CATATGQGTIRGNQPQHF
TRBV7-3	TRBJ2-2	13	CASSLFSTGELFF
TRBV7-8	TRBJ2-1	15	CASSLRTGANNEQFF
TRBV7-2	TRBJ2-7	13	CASSSGGGGEQYF